Below are 25 T cell receptor beta chains sequenced from a single sample in a study of vaccination and CD4 T cells after COVID-19. The Oncomine TCR Beta short-read assay was what sequenced the DNA obtained from cultured CD4+ T cells. TCRdb used MiXCR to reprocess the PCR reads, holding one entry per CDR3 protein. The sample has some 10,000 distinct CDR3 sequences, approximately 60% seen once; the top ten hold over 15%. The sample's treatment: approximately 11-day PBMC culture with coronavirus spike peptide pools or control peptides (ViraFEST assay). These TCRs' antigens remain unknown. What was sequenced was CD4+ T cells from blood, cultured in vitro. These receptors all stem from a human donor who had recovered from COVID-19.

V is TRBV7-2 and J is TRBJ1-2, with a tentative D call TRBD1 (6 bases). Trimming cost V 4 bases and J 5 bases, with 20 bases left between them. Germline values: CDR1 SGHTA, CDR2 FQGNSA. This CDR3 contains 16 residues. CDR3 amino acids: CASSWGAGASRYGYTF. CDR3 nucleotides: TGTGCCAGCAGCTGGGGGGCAGGGGCCTCCCGGTATGGCTACACCTTC.

This clonotype was seen once. This sequence joins TRBV6-1 and TRBJ1-6; D is uncertain. V lost 3 bases, J lost 5 bases, and 5 bases lay in between. Germline assignment: CDR1 MNHNS and CDR2 SASEGT. The CDR3 length is 13 residues. Written as DNA, the CDR3 is TGTGCCAGCAGTGACCCGCATAATTCACCCCTCCACTTT. Its translation is CASSDPHNSPLHF.

V usage is TRBV15 and J usage is TRBJ2-7; D uncertain. Per germline, CDR1 LNHNV and CDR2 YYDKDF (reference sequence). The length of the CDR3 is 14 residues. Trimming stripped 0 bases from V and 5 bases from J, with 11 bases between. CDR3: CATSRDSVSHEQYF. In DNA form, the CDR3 reads TGTGCCACCAGCAGAGATAGTGTCAGCCACGAGCAGTACTTC.

This rearrangement joins TRBV12-3 or TRBV12-4 to TRBJ2-3; D may be TRBD1 (6 bases). Trimming removed 5 bases at V and 2 bases at J, with 11 bases between. This CDR3 region has 14 residues. Here the CDR3 DNA reads TGTGCCAGCAGTAAGGACAGAAACACAGATACGCAGTATTTT. Its translation: CASSKDRNTDTQYF.

The chain joins TRBV14 to TRBJ1-2, with D possibly TRBD1 on 5 matching bases. The germline V and J ends were trimmed by 3 bases and 2 bases, with 10 bases remaining between them. This CDR3 has 14 residues. CDR1 and CDR2 (germline): SGHDN, FVKESK. As DNA, the CDR3 is TGTGCCAGCAGCCACCATACAGGAAACTATGGCTACACCTTC. Translation gives CASSHHTGNYGYTF.

V gene TRBV5-5 combines with J gene TRBJ1-6; D is unclear. Trimming took 2 bases from V and 10 from J, leaving 10 bases between them. Germline CDR1 reads SGHKS; CDR2 reads YYEKEE (reference sequence). The CDR3 has 13 residues. CDR3 DNA: TGTGCCAGCAGCTTTCGCTGGGAATCACCCCTCCACTTT. It translates to CASSFRWESPLHF. The full variable domain, completed using reference TRBV5-5 and TRBJ1-6, is DAGVTQSPTHLIKTRGQQVTLRCSPISGHKSVSWYQQVLGQGPQFIFQYYEKEERGRGNFPDRFSARQFPNYSSELNVNALLLGDSALYLCASSFRWESPLHFGNGTRLTVT.

This clonotype was picked up a small number of times. V is TRBV6-1 and J is TRBJ2-7; D is perhaps TRBD2 (5 bases). Germline V gene data show CDR1 as MNHNS and CDR2 as SASEGT. The CDR3 has 16 residues. With 0 bases removed from V and 3 bases from J, the gap between germline ends came to 15 bases. The CDR3 sequence is CASSEARGPVNYEQYF. The CDR3 bases are TGTGCCAGCAGTGAAGCTCGGGGTCCGGTTAACTACGAGCAGTACTTC.

The rearrangement joins TRBV7-2 to TRBJ2-2; D ambiguous. V lost 5 bases and J lost 6, with 16 bases in between. Germline loops: CDR1 SGHTA, CDR2 FQGNSA. The CDR3 is made up of 15 amino acids. The CDR3 reads CASSPRPHNSGELFF. In nucleotides, the CDR3 is TGTGCCAGCAGCCCTAGGCCTCATAACTCCGGGGAGCTGTTTTTT.

The V call is TRBV6-1, the J call TRBJ2-4; 9 nucleotides align to TRBD1. CDR3 size: 18 residues. Germline CDR1 and CDR2: MNHNS and SASEGT. J was trimmed by 0 bases and V by 6 bases; bases with no gene match: 12. CDR3 nucleotides: TGTGCCAGCAGCCCCCGGACAGGGGCAACCTTAGCCAAAAACATTCAGTACTTC. This sequence encodes CASSPRTGATLAKNIQYF.

J is TRBJ2-1 and V is TRBV11-3; weak D call: TRBD1 (6 bases). Germline V lookup: CDR1 SGHNT, CDR2 YENEEA. V lost 2 bases, J lost 1 base, and 12 bases lay in between. The CDR3 is made up of 16 amino acids. The CDR3 loop is CASSLPQGSSYNEQFF. CDR3 in DNA: TGTGCCAGCAGCTTACCGCAGGGGAGTTCCTACAATGAGCAGTTCTTC.

This sequence joins TRBV18 and TRBJ1-1; perhaps TRBD1 as D (5 bases). This CDR3 is 14 amino acids long. Germline V gene sequence: CDR1 KGHSH, CDR2 LQKENI. Trimming cost V 3 bases and J 3 bases, with 11 bases left between them. CDR3 protein: CASSPDVGDTEAFF. The CDR3 bases are TGTGCCAGCTCACCCGATGTGGGGGACACTGAAGCTTTCTTT.

V is TRBV2 and J is TRBJ2-5; TRBD2 is a possible D gene (6 bases). This CDR3 is built from 16 residues. With 6 bases removed from V and 5 bases from J, the gap between germline ends came to 22 bases. Germline CDR1 SNHLY, CDR2 FYNNEI. In DNA, the CDR3 is TGTGCCAGCAGCGCCTTCGGTGACACTCGGGAGGAGACCCAGTACTTC. Translation: CASSAFGDTREETQYF.

The rearrangement uses TRBV6-2 or TRBV6-3 and TRBJ2-3; 12 bases map to TRBD2. Trimming took 7 bases from V and 1 from J; bases not matched to a gene: 6. CDR3 length: 16 amino acids. Per the germline V gene, CDR1 is MNHEY and CDR2 is SVGEGT. DNA for the CDR3: TGTGCCAGCAAGGGACTAGCGGGCCCGGGCACAGATACGCAGTATTTT. Amino acids: CASKGLAGPGTDTQYF.

This chain joins TRBV29-1 and TRBJ1-1, with D perhaps TRBD1 (6 bases). V gave up 6 bases and J gave up 4 bases, with 15 bases separating them. CDR3 length equals 13 residues. CDR1 is SQVTM and CDR2 is ANQGSEA in the germline V gene. CDR3 sequence: CSVIQGGGTEAFF. The CDR3 nucleotides read TGCAGCGTCATACAGGGTGGAGGCACTGAAGCTTTCTTT.

This chain joins TRBV24-1 and TRBJ2-2; 9 positions agree with TRBD1. This CDR3 is built from 16 residues. V lost 3 bases to trimming and J lost 4 bases; unmatched junction nucleotides: 5. CDR1 KGHDR and CDR2 SFDVKD come from the germline V gene. CDR3 DNA sequence: TGTGCCACCAGTGATAACAGGGGGCGCGTCACCGGGGAGCTGTTTTTT. Amino acids: CATSDNRGRVTGELFF.

This clonotype was seen only once. The CDR3 is CATKQGPHTEAFF. The CDR3 region has the DNA TGTGCCACCAAGCAGGGGCCGCACACTGAAGCTTTCTTT. The chain combines TRBV10-3 with TRBJ1-1; D might be TRBD1 (6 bases). Germline CDR1 reads ENHRY; CDR2 reads SYGVKD. The CDR3 covers 13 residues. The V end lost 10 bases, the J end lost 3 bases, and 15 bases lay between the germline ends.

The genes are TRBV2 and TRBJ2-5; the match to TRBD1 covers 8 bases. Germline-derived CDR1 and CDR2 are SNHLY and FYNNEI. The CDR3 sequence is 12 residues long. After removal of 4 bases from V and 8 bases from J, the junction contained 3 bases not matched to a gene. Here the CDR3 reads CASSGQGKTQYF. The CDR3 coding sequence is TGTGCCAGCAGTGGACAGGGGAAAACCCAGTACTTC.

The sample holds one count of this clonotype. The V gene is TRBV6-1, the J gene TRBJ2-3; a possible D gene is TRBD1 (6 bases). Deletions cut 6 bases from V and 6 bases from J, with 19 bases between. Germline V lookup: CDR1 MNHNS, CDR2 SASEGT. The CDR3 totals 15 residues. Written as DNA, the CDR3 is TGTGCCAGCAGACGGACCAGGGGTCCTCAGGATACGCAGTATTTT. The encoded protein is CASRRTRGPQDTQYF.

This sequence joins TRBV7-9 and TRBJ2-3; 9 bases are a match to TRBD1. CDR1 and CDR2 (germline): SEHNR, FQNEAQ (reference sequence). This CDR3 has 15 residues. V lost 2 bases, J lost 4 bases, and 4 bases stayed unmatched. The CDR3 DNA follows: TGTGCCAGCAGCTTACCAACAGGGGGCCCAGATACGCAGTATTTT. Translated, it gives CASSLPTGGPDTQYF.

The chain recombines TRBV19 with TRBJ1-2; D unclear. Trimming left V 7 bases short and J 7 bases short, with 16 bases between. Germline CDR1 and CDR2: LNHDA and SQIVND (reference sequence). The CDR3 has 13 residues. The CDR3 here is CASTRYGVTGYTF. The DNA for the CDR3 is TGTGCCAGTACCCGATACGGGGTGACTGGCTACACCTTC.

The CDR3 region has the DNA TGTGCCAGCAGCTTATCATACTGGGGGAGAGCGAACACCGGGGAGCTGTTTTTT. This sequence encodes CASSLSYWGRANTGELFF. The J gene is TRBJ2-2, the V gene TRBV11-3; D may match TRBD1 or TRBD2 (5 bases each). Trimming removed 2 bases at V and 0 bases at J, with 16 bases between. The CDR3 sequence is 18 residues long. Germline values: CDR1 SGHNT, CDR2 YENEEA.

The V and J genes are TRBV12-3 or TRBV12-4 and TRBJ1-2; possible D gene TRBD1, 6 bases. The CDR3 loop spans 15 amino acids. Trimming pared 7 bases from V and 7 bases from J, leaving 22 bases between. Here the CDR3 reads CASTQRGANYGGYTF. CDR3 nucleotide sequence: TGTGCCAGCACCCAAAGGGGGGCGAATTACGGTGGCTACACCTTC.

In nucleotides, the CDR3 is TGCGCCAGCAGCCAGGTACAGGGACAGGCTGAAGCTTTCTTT. Protein product: CASSQVQGQAEAFF. The rearrangement joins TRBV4-3 to TRBJ1-1; 8 positions agree with TRBD1. Germline V gene data show CDR1 as LGHNA and CDR2 as YSLEER. The CDR3 contains 14 residues. With V trimmed by 3 bases and J by 6 bases, 6 bases remained unmatched.

The chain has TRBV7-8 and TRBJ2-1; 7 nucleotides agree with TRBD1. The V gene end was trimmed by 6 bases and the J gene end by 0 bases; junction bases not matched to a gene: 5. The CDR3 runs to 15 residues. CDR1 and CDR2 from the germline V gene are SGHVS and FQNEAQ. The DNA of the CDR3 is TGTGCCAGCAGGCCGGACAGGTTCTCCTACAATGAGCAGTTCTTC. Protein product: CASRPDRFSYNEQFF.

By frequency in the sample, this clonotype is medium-sized. The chain combines TRBV15 with TRBJ1-2; unclear D gene. Trimming left V 2 bases short and J 0 bases short, with 13 bases between. CDR3 length: 16 residues. In germline, CDR1 is LNHNV, CDR2 YYDKDF (reference sequence). Here the CDR3 reads CATSRRRTDANYGYTF. Here the CDR3 DNA reads TGTGCCACCAGCAGACGACGTACCGACGCTAACTATGGCTACACCTTC.